This paragraph reports one TCR beta chain. The target antigen is unknown. A much more abundant neighbour one base away suggests this may be a read error. MiXCR, applied by TCRdb to the reads, yields one record per CDR3 protein. Here the sample spans approximately 260,000 distinct CDR3 sequences, roughly 21% being singletons. These data come from a study of T cell repertoires in cytomegalovirus infection. The study's findings and limits: Carriers of CMV plus the relevant HLA were identified by cumulative public TCR beta family frequency. HLA-C-restricted CMV-specific TCR beta clonotypes prevailed in the ex vivo response.

In germline, CDR1 is MDHEN, CDR2 SYDVKM. The CDR3 is made up of 16 amino acids. The chain is built from TRBV28 and TRBJ2-5, with 13 bases lining up with TRBD2. Sequenced material: cultured PBMCs, taken from culture after CMV antigen stimulation. The sequence came from a human donor in good health (CMV status not recorded). Some clones in this sample may be carry-over from other donors' samples. The CDR3 bases are TGTGGCAGCAGAAAAACCGGGACTAGCGGGAAGGAGACCCAGTACTTC. This encodes CGSRKTGTSGKETQYF.